One and the same sample provided the 27 T cell receptor beta chains below, sequenced in a study of cytomegalovirus exposure and HLA in healthy donors. PCR involved 60 Vbeta and 13 Jbeta primers. Assay: immunoSEQ multiplex PCR; the TCRdb copy retains only in-frame clones and omits some. The sample has 100,000 or so clones, roughly three quarters seen once; the top ten hold roughly 1.3%. The sample comprised PBMCs. The receptor set was obtained from a man aged 40-50 years in good health and CMV-seronegative.

The rearrangement uses TRBV14 and TRBJ2-3, with D perhaps matching TRBD2 (6 bases). The CDR3 runs to 15 residues. CDR1 and CDR2 from the germline V gene are SGHDN and FVKESK. V shed 1 base and J shed 2 bases, with 10 bases lying between them. The CDR3 sequence: CASSQGDSLTDTQYF. In DNA, the CDR3 is TGTGCCAGCAGCCAAGGGGACTCGCTCACAGATACGCAGTATTTT.

This chain links TRBV19 with TRBJ1-2, with D unresolved. The germline CDR1 and CDR2 sequences are LNHDA and SQIVND (reference sequence). CDR3 size: 12 residues. V shed 3 bases and J shed 8 bases, with 10 bases lying between them. For the CDR3, the DNA is TGTGCCAGTAGTATCCCCTTCGGGGGCTACACCTTC. This translates into CASSIPFGGYTF.

This clone was seen once. The V gene is TRBV5-5, the J gene TRBJ2-3; the D gene is possibly TRBD1 (6 bases). CDR3 length: 13 amino acids. Germline loops: CDR1 SGHKS, CDR2 YYEKEE (reference sequence). The germline V and J ends were trimmed by 1 base and 5 bases, with 8 bases remaining between them. CDR3 in amino acids: CASSLQGIDTQYF. CDR3 bases: TGTGCCAGCAGCTTGCAGGGGATAGATACGCAGTATTTT.

V usage is TRBV11-2 and J usage is TRBJ2-7; 7 nucleotides line up with TRBD1. The junction had 5 bases not matched to a gene; V was cut back by 2 bases and J by 4 bases. The germline V gene has CDR1 SGHAT and CDR2 FQNNGV. CDR3 length equals 14 residues. The CDR3: CASSLQTGLYEQYF. The DNA for the CDR3 is TGTGCCAGCAGCTTACAGACAGGGTTGTACGAGCAGTACTTC.

The V gene is TRBV5-4, the J gene TRBJ2-1; D unclear. The germline gives CDR1 SGHNT, CDR2 YYREEE (reference sequence). V was shortened by 5 bases and J by 9 bases, with 15 bases between the two germline ends. The CDR3 loop spans 13 amino acids. CDR3 residues: CASRLSGYPEQFF. The CDR3 DNA is TGTGCCAGCAGATTGTCAGGATATCCTGAGCAGTTCTTC.

The J gene is TRBJ2-3, the V gene TRBV12-5; 12 nucleotides line up with TRBD2. Losses at the gene ends were 1 base for V and 4 bases for J; bases not matched to a gene: 3. Germline-derived CDR1 and CDR2 are LGHNT and FRNRAP. The length of the CDR3 is 16 residues. The CDR3 DNA is TGTGCTAGTGGTTTGGGGCTAGCGGGGGGGCCAGATACGCAGTATTTT. Protein sequence: CASGLGLAGGPDTQYF.

The chain combines TRBV4-1 with TRBJ2-5, with D unclear. The J call could be wrong; TRBJ2-7 is a better fit for the DNA end. CDR3 length: 14 residues. Per the germline V gene, CDR1 is MGHRA and CDR2 is YSYEKL. The CDR3 DNA is TGCGCCAGCAGCCACCCCTTGCGAAAGAACGAGCAGTACTTC. Translating it yields CASSHPLRKNEQYF.

This rearrangement joins TRBV7-9 to TRBJ1-5, with D uncertain. Trimming stripped 1 base from V and 8 bases from J, with 12 bases between. CDR1 and CDR2 from the germline V gene are SEHNR and FQNEAQ (reference sequence). The CDR3 covers 14 residues. CDR3 sequence (DNA): TGTGCCAGCAGCTTAGTTCCAGGCCCGGAGCCCCAGCATTTT. Its translation is CASSLVPGPEPQHF.

The chain combines TRBV4-1 with TRBJ2-2; 9 nucleotides agree with TRBD2. Trimming at V came to 1 base and at J to 5 bases, leaving 14 bases not matched to a gene. This CDR3 region has 19 residues. Germline CDR1 is MGHRA and CDR2 is YSYEKL. CDR3 loop: CASSQVWASGTGTTGELFF. As DNA, the CDR3 is TGCGCCAGCAGCCAAGTATGGGCTAGCGGGACTGGGACTACCGGGGAGCTGTTTTTT.

This chain joins TRBV29-1 and TRBJ2-7; TRBD1 agrees at 8 bases. V lost 1 base and J lost 3; bases outside the gene matches: 8. There are 15 residues in the CDR3. CDR1 SQVTM and CDR2 ANQGSEA come from the germline V gene. CDR3 sequence (DNA): TGCAGCGTTGAAGGGGTCGCAGGGGGCCTCTACGAGCAGTACTTC. This sequence encodes CSVEGVAGGLYEQYF.

The V gene is TRBV6-4, the J gene TRBJ1-1, with TRBD1 identical over 9 bases. Germline V lookup: CDR1 MRHNA, CDR2 SNTAGT. The ends lost 5 bases at V and 6 bases at J; junction bases unmatched: 7. The CDR3 covers 14 residues. The CDR3 DNA sequence: TGTGCCAGCAGTCGACAGGGGGGGTTCTCTGAAGCTTTCTTT. Its translation is CASSRQGGFSEAFF.

This chain links TRBV27 with TRBJ2-2; 8 nucleotides line up with TRBD1. The trim removed 5 bases at V and 3 bases at J, leaving 8 bases unmatched. Germline CDR1 is MNHEY and CDR2 is SMNVEV (reference sequence). The CDR3 loop spans 16 amino acids. The DNA of the CDR3 is TGTGCCAGCAGTCCGACAGGGGTCGTCGACACCGGGGAGCTGTTTTTT. Protein: CASSPTGVVDTGELFF.

The rearrangement uses TRBV9 and TRBJ2-5; 12 bases line up with TRBD2. V shed 3 bases and J 5 bases; nucleotides not matched to a gene: 8. CDR3 size: 16 residues. Germline assignment: CDR1 SGDLS and CDR2 YYNGEE. The CDR3 DNA is TGTGCCAGCAGCGCCCCTAGCGGGGGGGCCGATGAGACCCAGTACTTC. The encoded protein is CASSAPSGGADETQYF. The complete variable domain, with remaining parts taken from reference TRBV9 and TRBJ2-5, reads DSGVTQTPKHLITATGQRVTLRCSPRSGDLSVYWYQQSLDQGLQFLIQYYNGEERAKGNILERFSAQQFPDLHSELNLSSLELGDSALYFCASSAPSGGADETQYFGPGTRLLVL.

The genes are TRBV4-1 and TRBJ1-4; D might be TRBD1 (6 bases). V was trimmed by 2 bases and J by 7 bases, leaving 17 bases between them. The germline gives CDR1 MGHRA, CDR2 YSYEKL. This CDR3 region has 16 residues. CDR3 nucleotides: TGCGCCAGCAGCCAAAGGGACATGACGGACGGTGAAAAACTGTTTTTT. Protein: CASSQRDMTDGEKLFF.

The genes are TRBV4-1 and TRBJ2-3; D not resolved. Trimming cost V 1 base and J 3 bases, with 17 bases left between them. The germline gives CDR1 MGHRA, CDR2 YSYEKL. The CDR3 totals 17 residues. CDR3 nucleotides: TGCGCCAGCAGCCAAGGGGCCTATACGTATGGTACAGATACGCAGTATTTT. Residues: CASSQGAYTYGTDTQYF.

The V gene is TRBV19, the J gene TRBJ2-7, with TRBD1 matching 7 bases. This CDR3 is built from 15 residues. Germline V gene data show CDR1 as LNHDA and CDR2 as SQIVND (reference sequence). With 3 bases clipped from V and 3 bases from J, the junction kept 8 bases outside the gene matches. DNA for the CDR3: TGTGCCAGTAGTATGGAAGGGGACAGCCACTACGAGCAGTACTTC. Translation: CASSMEGDSHYEQYF.

The chain carries TRBV4-1 and TRBJ2-6; 9 bases agree with TRBD1. J was trimmed by 3 bases and V by 0 bases; bases with no gene match: 6. CDR1 MGHRA and CDR2 YSYEKL come from the germline V gene. The CDR3 runs to 18 residues. This chain's CDR3 is CASSQDLGTGSGANVLTF. The CDR3 DNA reads TGCGCCAGCAGCCAAGATTTGGGGACAGGGAGTGGGGCCAACGTCCTGACTTTC.

V is TRBV7-2 and J is TRBJ2-7; TRBD1 might be the D (6 bases). The CDR3 has 16 residues. The germline V and J ends were trimmed by 5 bases and 3 bases, with 20 bases remaining between them. Germline loops: CDR1 SGHTA, CDR2 FQGNSA. The CDR3 sequence: CASSPGQRDPYYEQYF. The CDR3 nucleotides are TGTGCCAGCAGCCCGGGACAACGTGACCCTTACTACGAGCAGTACTTC. The whole variable domain, remainder taken from reference TRBV7-2 and TRBJ2-7, is GAGVSQSPSNKVTEKGKDVELRCDPISGHTALYWYRQSLGQGLEFLIYFQGNSAPDKSGLPSDRFSAERTGGSVSTLTIQRTQQEDSAVYLCASSPGQRDPYYEQYFGPGTRLTVT.

Only a few counts were recorded for this clone. Written as DNA, the CDR3 is TGTGCCAGCAGAGCTAGCGGGAGAACCTACGAGCAGTACTTC. Residues: CASRASGRTYEQYF. The V call is TRBV28, the J call TRBJ2-7; 10 bases align to TRBD2. Germline V CDR1 and CDR2: MDHEN, SYDVKM. V was clipped by 6 bases and J by 2 bases; unmatched bases: 4. This CDR3 is built from 14 residues. The full variable domain, in which reference TRBV28 and TRBJ2-7 provide the parts outside the CDR3, is DVKVTQSSRYLVKRTGEKVFLECVQDMDHENMFWYRQDPGLGLRLIYFSYDVKMKEKGDIPEGYSVSREKKERFSLILESASTNQTSMYLCASRASGRTYEQYFGPGTRLTVT.

J is TRBJ2-1 and V is TRBV5-5; TRBD2 matches at 9 bases. V shed 1 base, J shed 2 bases, and the junction held 4 bases outside the gene matches. The germline gives CDR1 SGHKS, CDR2 YYEKEE (reference sequence). This CDR3 has 16 residues. CDR3 region: CASSLPGGGAYNEQFF. CDR3 in DNA: TGTGCCAGCAGCTTGCCTGGCGGGGGGGCCTACAATGAGCAGTTCTTC.

CDR3 region: CASSIAGGRQPQHF. The CDR3 region has the DNA TGTGCCAGTAGTATCGCGGGGGGTCGGCAGCCCCAGCATTTT. The rearrangement joins TRBV19 to TRBJ1-5; D might be TRBD1 (5 bases). Trimming stripped 3 bases from V and 7 bases from J, with 13 bases between. This CDR3 spans 14 amino acids. The germline gives CDR1 LNHDA, CDR2 SQIVND (reference sequence).

V and J are TRBV19 and TRBJ2-7; a weak D match, TRBD2 (7 bases). Trimming pared 6 bases from V and 2 bases from J, leaving 14 bases between. The CDR3 covers 14 residues. The V gene's germline CDR1 is LNHDA and CDR2 SQIVND (reference sequence). The CDR3 spells CASSQQGGAYEQYF. CDR3 DNA sequence: TGTGCCAGTAGCCAGCAAGGGGGGGCCTACGAGCAGTACTTC.

The chain combines TRBV5-6 with TRBJ2-5, with 11 bases identical to TRBD2. The J call may be wrong; the DNA end is better matched by TRBJ2-7. The CDR3 is made up of 16 amino acids. Germline V gene data show CDR1 as SGHDT and CDR2 as YYEEEE. Here the CDR3 reads CASSPQPSGRSHEQYF. The CDR3 DNA sequence: TGTGCCAGCAGCCCCCAGCCTAGCGGGAGGAGCCACGAGCAGTACTTC.

This chain uses TRBV5-6 with TRBJ2-5, with 8 nucleotides matching TRBD1. J gave up 3 bases and V 4 bases, and 11 bases lay outside the gene matches. The CDR3 has 16 amino acids. Germline loops: CDR1 SGHDT, CDR2 YYEEEE. The CDR3 sequence is CASSVSTGGSEETQYF. The CDR3 DNA follows: TGTGCCAGCAGCGTTTCTACAGGGGGAAGCGAAGAGACCCAGTACTTC.

This clone was seen a handful of times. V and J are TRBV25-1 and TRBJ2-3, with TRBD2 as a possible D gene (6 bases). V was pared by 3 bases and J by 1 base, with 20 bases between. CDR1 and CDR2 from the germline V gene are MGHDK and SYGVNS. There are 18 residues in the CDR3. CDR3 sequence (DNA): TGTGCCAGCAGTGACCCGCTGGCGGGGACCATACGCACAGATACGCAGTATTTT. This translates into CASSDPLAGTIRTDTQYF.

The V call is TRBV28, the J call TRBJ2-2, with D unresolved. This CDR3 region has 17 residues. CDR1 is MDHEN, CDR2 SYDVKM, per germline. Trimming stripped 6 bases from V and 4 bases from J, with 21 bases between. The CDR3 sequence is CASSIFPQEHGTGELFF. DNA for the CDR3: TGTGCCAGCAGCATTTTCCCTCAAGAGCATGGCACCGGGGAGCTGTTTTTT.

The chain combines TRBV6-4 with TRBJ2-3, with 8 bases identical to TRBD2. CDR1 MRHNA and CDR2 SNTAGT come from the germline V gene. The V segment lost 2 bases and the J segment 6 bases; nucleotides outside the gene matches: 4. The CDR3 sequence is 14 residues long. The CDR3 DNA is TGTGCCAGCAGTGACCGCGGGAGGTACGATACGCAGTATTTT. Translated: CASSDRGRYDTQYF.